The 25 T cell receptor beta chains listed next were all sequenced from one sample in a study of blood T cell repertoires in COVID-19. TCRdb's table, derived via immunoSEQ multiplex PCR, lists solely in-frame clones and lacks some. The table has approximately 78,000 clones, approximately 91% seen once. Source material: peripheral blood. The receptors were sampled from a man aged 50 or older with COVID-19, enrolled during active disease.

The chain is built from TRBV3-1 (or the pseudogene TRBV3-2) and TRBJ2-5; 9 nucleotides line up with TRBD2. The ends lost 0 bases at V and 4 bases at J; junction bases unmatched: 6. Germline V gene sequence: CDR1 LGHDT, CDR2 YNNKEL (reference sequence). There are 16 residues in the CDR3. The CDR3 region is CASSQEAGGLLETQYF. CDR3 bases: TGTGCCAGCAGCCAAGAGGCGGGAGGGCTGCTAGAGACCCAGTACTTC.

The chain combines TRBV28 with TRBJ1-2, with D uncertain. Trimming pared 1 base from V and 5 bases from J, leaving 5 bases between. Germline CDR1 is MDHEN and CDR2 is SYDVKM. CDR3 length equals 12 residues. The CDR3 loop reads CASSLSPYGYTF. The DNA of the CDR3 is TGTGCCAGCAGTTTATCCCCTTATGGCTACACCTTC.

V usage is TRBV5-1 and J usage is TRBJ2-1; D perhaps matches TRBD2 (6 bases). The CDR3 spans 14 residues. Germline V gene sequence: CDR1 SGHRS, CDR2 YFSETQ. With 4 bases removed from V and 4 bases from J, the gap between germline ends came to 12 bases. CDR3 in amino acids: CASSLGTSYNEQFF. The DNA of the CDR3 is TGCGCCAGCAGCCTCGGGACTTCATACAATGAGCAGTTCTTC.

This chain connects TRBV6-5 to TRBJ2-3; the match to TRBD2 covers 12 bases. V lost 2 bases to trimming and J lost 4 bases; unmatched junction nucleotides: 4. Germline V gene lookup returns CDR1 MNHEY and CDR2 SVGAGI. The CDR3 runs 16 residues. CDR3 sequence reads: CASSYRPSGRADTQYF. In DNA, the CDR3 is TGTGCCAGCAGTTACAGGCCTAGCGGGAGGGCAGATACGCAGTATTTT.

The rearrangement links TRBV14 to TRBJ2-2; 9 positions agree with TRBD1. This CDR3 is 16 amino acids long. V was pared by 3 bases and J by 1 base, with 3 bases of the junction left unmatched. In germline, CDR1 is SGHDN, CDR2 FVKESK. CDR3 in amino acids: CASSQETGGNTGELFF. The CDR3, as DNA: TGTGCCAGCAGCCAGGAGACAGGGGGGAACACCGGGGAGCTGTTTTTT.

The V gene is TRBV6-1, the J gene TRBJ1-2; D possibly corresponds to TRBD1 (6 bases). This CDR3 contains 15 residues. Trimming took off 1 base at V and 4 bases at J, with 13 bases between the two ends. Germline V lookup: CDR1 MNHNS, CDR2 SASEGT. The CDR3: CASSEEGGSLYGYTF. CDR3 coding DNA: TGTGCCAGCAGTGAAGAAGGGGGTTCCCTCTATGGCTACACCTTC.

The rearrangement links TRBV18 to TRBJ1-1, with a weak D call TRBD1 (6 bases). Germline values: CDR1 KGHSH, CDR2 LQKENI. The CDR3 consists of 14 residues. Between the trimmed V and J ends, which lost 3 bases and 8 bases, there was a span of 16 bases. The CDR3 is CASSPQFPDREAFF. The DNA for the CDR3 is TGTGCCAGCTCACCCCAATTTCCTGACAGGGAAGCTTTCTTT.

The genes are TRBV20-1 and TRBJ2-3, with TRBD2 matching over 11 bases. The CDR3 is 15 amino acids. J gave up 3 bases and V 3 bases, and 5 bases lay outside the gene matches. Germline V CDR1 and CDR2: DFQATT, SNEGSKA (reference sequence). This chain's CDR3 is CSASMASGGTDTQYF. CDR3 bases: TGCAGTGCTAGTATGGCTAGCGGGGGGACAGATACGCAGTATTTT.

This chain joins TRBV28 and TRBJ1-1, with TRBD1 as a possible D gene (6 bases). Germline V gene sequence: CDR1 MDHEN, CDR2 SYDVKM. This CDR3 contains 12 residues. Trimming removed 6 bases at V and 10 bases at J, with 15 bases between. The CDR3 loop reads CASRPGGRGAFF. In DNA form, the CDR3 reads TGTGCCAGCAGACCGGGAGGCAGGGGAGCTTTCTTT.

This CDR3 is CASSIQVTDTQYF. In DNA, the CDR3 is TGTGCCAGTAGTATCCAGGTTACAGATACGCAGTATTTT. The chain carries TRBV19 and TRBJ2-3; D not resolved. The CDR3 contains 13 residues. The germline gives CDR1 LNHDA, CDR2 SQIVND (reference sequence). The V end lost 3 bases, the J end lost 3 bases, and 7 bases lay between the germline ends.

V gene TRBV28 combines with J gene TRBJ1-3; D is undetermined. This CDR3 has 15 residues. The V end lost 5 bases, the J end lost 0 bases, and 11 bases lay between the germline ends. Per germline, CDR1 MDHEN and CDR2 SYDVKM. Here the CDR3 DNA reads TGTGCCAGCAGTAAAGTCCGGTCCTCTGGAAACACCATATATTTT. This encodes CASSKVRSSGNTIYF.

DNA of the CDR3: TGTGCCAGCAGTCCCCGGGACTTTGGCTACGAGCAGTACGTC. Translating it yields CASSPRDFGYEQYV. This chain uses TRBV6-2 or TRBV6-3 with TRBJ2-7, with TRBD2 as a possible D gene (6 bases). V was trimmed by 5 bases and J by 3 bases, leaving 14 bases between them. CDR1 MNHEY and CDR2 SVGEGT come from the germline V gene. The CDR3 loop spans 14 amino acids.

The gene calls are TRBV7-9 and TRBJ2-1, with a weak D call TRBD2 (5 bases). The CDR3 sequence is 16 residues long. Germline V CDR1 and CDR2: SEHNR, FQNEAQ (reference sequence). V lost 1 base and J lost 0, with 10 bases in between. The CDR3 DNA reads as TGTGCCAGCAGCTTAGTGGTTAGCGACTCCTACAATGAGCAGTTCTTC. This sequence encodes CASSLVVSDSYNEQFF.

The chain recombines TRBV4-2 with TRBJ2-2, with D possibly TRBD2 on 6 matching bases. The CDR3 spans 15 residues. V gave up 7 bases and J gave up 3 bases, with 15 bases separating them. Germline loops: CDR1 LGHNA, CDR2 YNFKEQ. CDR3 nucleotide sequence: TGTGCCAGCAAGGCGGTAGCGGCGTACACCGGGGAGCTGTTTTTT. Protein: CASKAVAAYTGELFF.

The V and J genes are TRBV6-6 and TRBJ1-6; D is possibly TRBD1 (6 bases). Deletions cut 2 bases from V and 6 bases from J, with 14 bases between. The CDR3 runs 16 residues. Germline-derived CDR1 and CDR2 are MNHNY and SVGAGI (reference sequence). For the CDR3, the DNA is TGTGCCAGCAGTTACCAACAGGGATCGAGTAATTCACCCCTCCACTTT. Protein product: CASSYQQGSSNSPLHF.

The rearrangement links TRBV19 to TRBJ2-5; tentatively, D is TRBD2 (6 bases). V was pared by 3 bases and J by 7 bases, with 15 bases between. Germline CDR1 and CDR2: LNHDA and SQIVND (reference sequence). CDR3 length: 14 amino acids. The DNA for the CDR3 is TGTGCCAGTAGTATGAGGGGACTTGAGGGGACCCAGTACTTC. It codes for CASSMRGLEGTQYF.

The genes are TRBV13 and TRBJ1-5; D gene unclear. Looked up from germline, CDR1 is PRHDT and CDR2 is FYEKMQ (reference sequence). Trimming pared 0 bases from V and 5 bases from J, leaving 5 bases between. The CDR3 is 13 amino acids. The CDR3 DNA follows: TGTGCCAGCAGCTTAGGCGTCTATCAGCCCCAGCATTTT. As protein: CASSLGVYQPQHF.

V usage is TRBV6-5 and J usage is TRBJ2-1; D is uncertain. Germline CDR1 reads MNHEY; CDR2 reads SVGAGI. The CDR3 totals 12 residues. With 4 bases removed from V and 9 bases from J, the gap between germline ends came to 10 bases. Here the CDR3 reads CASSSILGEQFF. As DNA, the CDR3 is TGTGCCAGCAGTTCTATCCTTGGTGAGCAGTTCTTC.

The V gene is TRBV29-1, the J gene TRBJ2-1; D is uncertain. CDR3 length: 12 amino acids. From germline, CDR1 is SQVTM and CDR2 ANQGSEA. Trimming stripped 7 bases from V and 8 bases from J, with 15 bases between. The CDR3 is CSASPGKDEQFF. In DNA form, the CDR3 reads TGCAGCGCTTCACCGGGTAAAGATGAGCAGTTCTTC.

V usage is TRBV25-1 and J usage is TRBJ2-2, with 8 bases fitting TRBD1. J gave up 0 bases and V 5 bases, and 11 bases lay outside the gene matches. From germline, CDR1 is MGHDK and CDR2 SYGVNS. The CDR3 length is 18 residues. CDR3 loop: CASSPPTGVSSNTGELFF. The CDR3 region has the DNA TGTGCCAGCAGTCCACCGACAGGGGTCTCTTCGAACACCGGGGAGCTGTTTTTT.

The rearrangement uses TRBV9 and TRBJ1-5; no firm D call. Trimming removed 5 bases at V and 2 bases at J, with 23 bases between. From germline, CDR1 is SGDLS and CDR2 YYNGEE. This CDR3 contains 18 residues. This CDR3 is CASRTLQMCGRGNQPQHF. In DNA, the CDR3 is TGTGCCAGCAGAACGCTCCAGATGTGCGGGCGGGGCAATCAGCCCCAGCATTTT.

This clone was seen a single time. The rearrangement uses TRBV2 and TRBJ1-5; tentatively, D is TRBD1 (5 bases). V was pared by 2 bases and J by 6 bases, with 11 bases between. CDR3 size: 14 residues. In germline, CDR1 is SNHLY, CDR2 FYNNEI. DNA for the CDR3: TGTGCCAGCAGTGAAATACGCGGGGGTCAGCCCCAGCATTTT. The encoded protein is CASSEIRGGQPQHF.

The gene calls are TRBV14 and TRBJ1-3, with D perhaps matching TRBD1 (5 bases). V was clipped by 2 bases and J by 0 bases, with 14 bases between them. CDR3 length equals 17 residues. Germline loops: CDR1 SGHDN, CDR2 FVKESK. CDR3 protein: CASSQFNRSSSGNTIYF. The CDR3 coding sequence is TGTGCCAGCAGCCAATTTAACAGGTCGAGCTCTGGAAACACCATATATTTT.

This chain connects TRBV6-2 or TRBV6-3 to TRBJ2-7; 8 bases align to TRBD1. The V gene end was trimmed by 2 bases and the J gene end by 9 bases; junction bases not matched to a gene: 15. Germline CDR1 is MNHEY and CDR2 is SVGEGT. This CDR3 is built from 16 residues. The CDR3 sequence: CASSYVATGAPTAQYF. The CDR3 nucleotides read TGTGCCAGCAGTTACGTCGCGACAGGGGCCCCTACGGCGCAGTACTTC.

The genes are TRBV25-1 and TRBJ2-3; 13 positions match TRBD2. V gave up 4 bases and J gave up 2 bases; unmatched junction bases: 9. This CDR3 is 18 amino acids long. The germline V gene has CDR1 MGHDK and CDR2 SYGVNS. CDR3 protein: CASSGLVGLAGNTDTQYF. CDR3 DNA sequence: TGTGCCAGCAGTGGGTTGGTGGGACTAGCGGGGAACACAGATACGCAGTATTTT. The complete variable domain, with remaining parts taken from reference TRBV25-1 and TRBJ2-3, reads EADIYQTPRYLVIGTGKKITLECSQTMGHDKMYWYQQDPGMELHLIHYSYGVNSTEKGDLSSESTVSRIRTEHFPLTLESARPSHTSQYLCASSGLVGLAGNTDTQYFGPGTRLTVL.